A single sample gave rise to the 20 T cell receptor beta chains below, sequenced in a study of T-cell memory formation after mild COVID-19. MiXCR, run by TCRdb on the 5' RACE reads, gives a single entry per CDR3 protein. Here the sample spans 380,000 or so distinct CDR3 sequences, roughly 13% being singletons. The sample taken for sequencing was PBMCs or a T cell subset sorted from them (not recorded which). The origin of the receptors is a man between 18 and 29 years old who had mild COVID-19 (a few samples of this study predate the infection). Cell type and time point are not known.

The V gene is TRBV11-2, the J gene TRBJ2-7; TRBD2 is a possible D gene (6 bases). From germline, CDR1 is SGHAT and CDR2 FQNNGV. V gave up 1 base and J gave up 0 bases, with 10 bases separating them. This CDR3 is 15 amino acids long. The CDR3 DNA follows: TGTGCCAGCAGCTTAGCGGGGGTGAGCTCCTACGAGCAGTACTTC. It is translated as CASSLAGVSSYEQYF.

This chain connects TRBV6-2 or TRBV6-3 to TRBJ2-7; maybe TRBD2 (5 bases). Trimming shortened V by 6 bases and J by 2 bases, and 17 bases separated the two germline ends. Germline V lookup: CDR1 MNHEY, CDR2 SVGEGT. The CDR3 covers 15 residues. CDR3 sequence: CASSPGRPLTYEQYV. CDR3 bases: TGTGCCAGCAGCCCGGGAAGGCCCCTTACCTACGAGCAGTACGTC.

In nucleotides, the CDR3 is TGTGCCAGCAGCTTTCAAGGTTCCTACGAGCAGTACGTC. Translation: CASSFQGSYEQYV. The V call is TRBV7-9, the J call TRBJ2-7; no definite D call. CDR1 is SEHNR and CDR2 is FQNEAQ in the germline V gene (reference sequence). V lost 3 bases and J lost 1, with 7 bases in between. This CDR3 contains 13 residues.

For the CDR3, the DNA is TGCGCCAGCAGCCAAGGACGGGACACCAGCACCTACAATGAGCAGTTCTTC. Its protein product is CASSQGRDTSTYNEQFF. The chain carries TRBV4-3 and TRBJ2-1, with D perhaps matching TRBD1 (6 bases). This CDR3 is built from 17 residues. Trimming removed 1 base from V and 2 bases from J, with 15 bases in between. Germline V CDR1 and CDR2: LGHNA, YSLEER.

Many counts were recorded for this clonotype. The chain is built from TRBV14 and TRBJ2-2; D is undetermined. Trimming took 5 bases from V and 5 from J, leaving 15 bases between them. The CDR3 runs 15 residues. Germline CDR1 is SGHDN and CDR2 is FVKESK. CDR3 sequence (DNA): TGTGCCAGCAGCGCCTGGGTCCCGGCAACCGGGGAGCTGTTTTTT. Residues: CASSAWVPATGELFF.

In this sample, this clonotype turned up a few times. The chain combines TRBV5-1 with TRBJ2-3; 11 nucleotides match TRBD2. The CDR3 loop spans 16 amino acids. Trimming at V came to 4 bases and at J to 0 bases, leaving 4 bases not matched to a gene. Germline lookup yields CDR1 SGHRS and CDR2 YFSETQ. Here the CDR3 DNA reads TGCGCCAGCAGCATACTAGCGGGGGCCAGCACAGATACGCAGTATTTT. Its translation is CASSILAGASTDTQYF.

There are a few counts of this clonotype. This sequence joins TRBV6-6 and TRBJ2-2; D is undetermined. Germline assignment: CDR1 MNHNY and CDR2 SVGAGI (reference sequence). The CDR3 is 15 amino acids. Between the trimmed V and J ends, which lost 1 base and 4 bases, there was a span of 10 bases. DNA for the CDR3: TGTGCCAGCAGTTACTTGGGGTGGGGCACCGGGGAGCTGTTTTTT. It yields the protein CASSYLGWGTGELFF.

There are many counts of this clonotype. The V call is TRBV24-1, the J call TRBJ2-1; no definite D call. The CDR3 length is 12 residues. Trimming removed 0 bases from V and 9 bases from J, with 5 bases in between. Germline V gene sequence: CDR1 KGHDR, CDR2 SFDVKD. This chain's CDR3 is CATSDLGSEQFF. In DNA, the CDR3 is TGTGCCACCAGTGATTTGGGGTCTGAGCAGTTCTTC.

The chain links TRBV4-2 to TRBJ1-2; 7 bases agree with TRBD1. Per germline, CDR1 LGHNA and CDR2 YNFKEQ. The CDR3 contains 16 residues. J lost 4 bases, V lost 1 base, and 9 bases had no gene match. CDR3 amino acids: CASSQGLTGESYGYTF. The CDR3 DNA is TGTGCCAGCAGCCAAGGACTCACAGGGGAGAGCTATGGCTACACCTTC.

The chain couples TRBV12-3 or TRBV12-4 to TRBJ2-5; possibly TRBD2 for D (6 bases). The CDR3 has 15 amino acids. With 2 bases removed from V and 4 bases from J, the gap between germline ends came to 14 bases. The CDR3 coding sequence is TGTGCCAGCAGTTTACGGGTCAGGAGGGTAGAGACCCAGTACTTC. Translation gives CASSLRVRRVETQYF.

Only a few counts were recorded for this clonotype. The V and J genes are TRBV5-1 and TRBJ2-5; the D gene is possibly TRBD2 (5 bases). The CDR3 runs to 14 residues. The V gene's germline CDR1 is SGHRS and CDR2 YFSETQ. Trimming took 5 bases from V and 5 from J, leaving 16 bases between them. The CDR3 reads CASRALPGGETQYF. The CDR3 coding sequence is TGCGCCAGCAGGGCGCTCCCCGGCGGGGAGACCCAGTACTTC.

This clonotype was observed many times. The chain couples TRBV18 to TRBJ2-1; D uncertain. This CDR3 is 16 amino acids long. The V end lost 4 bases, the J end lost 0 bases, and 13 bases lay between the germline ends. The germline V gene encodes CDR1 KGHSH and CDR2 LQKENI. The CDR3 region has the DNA TGTGCCAGCTCACTAGAAGGCTTCAGCTCCTACAATGAGCAGTTCTTC. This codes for CASSLEGFSSYNEQFF.

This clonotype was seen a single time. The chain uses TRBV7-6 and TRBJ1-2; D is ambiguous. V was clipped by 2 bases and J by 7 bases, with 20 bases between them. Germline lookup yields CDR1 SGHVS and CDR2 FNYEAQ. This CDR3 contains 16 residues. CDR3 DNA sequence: TGTGCCAGCAGCTTAAAATTTGCGGGTGCTAAGATTGGCTACACCTTC. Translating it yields CASSLKFAGAKIGYTF.

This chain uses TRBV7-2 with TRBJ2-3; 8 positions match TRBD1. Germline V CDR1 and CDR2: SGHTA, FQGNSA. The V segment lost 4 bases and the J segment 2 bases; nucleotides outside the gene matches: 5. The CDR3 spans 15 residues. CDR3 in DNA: TGTGCCAGCAGCTCCTACAGGGGGGCCACAGATACGCAGTATTTT. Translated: CASSSYRGATDTQYF.

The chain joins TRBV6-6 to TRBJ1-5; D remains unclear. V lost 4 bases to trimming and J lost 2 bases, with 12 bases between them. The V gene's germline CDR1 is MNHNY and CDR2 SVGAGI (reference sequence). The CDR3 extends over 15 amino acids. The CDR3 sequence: CASSSARRGNQPQHF. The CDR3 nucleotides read TGTGCCAGCAGTTCCGCGAGAAGGGGCAATCAGCCCCAGCATTTT.

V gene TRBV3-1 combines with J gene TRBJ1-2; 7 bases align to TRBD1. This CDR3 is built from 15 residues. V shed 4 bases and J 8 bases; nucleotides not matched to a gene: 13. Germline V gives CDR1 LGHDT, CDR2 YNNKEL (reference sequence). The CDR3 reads CASSPILFGQAGYTF. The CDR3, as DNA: TGTGCCAGCAGCCCGATCCTCTTCGGACAGGCGGGCTACACCTTC.

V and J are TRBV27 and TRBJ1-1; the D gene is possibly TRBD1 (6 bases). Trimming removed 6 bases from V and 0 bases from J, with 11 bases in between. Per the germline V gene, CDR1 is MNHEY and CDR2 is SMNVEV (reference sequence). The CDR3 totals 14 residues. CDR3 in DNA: TGTGCCAGCAGGCTCAGGGGTTTGAACACTGAAGCTTTCTTT. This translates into CASRLRGLNTEAFF.

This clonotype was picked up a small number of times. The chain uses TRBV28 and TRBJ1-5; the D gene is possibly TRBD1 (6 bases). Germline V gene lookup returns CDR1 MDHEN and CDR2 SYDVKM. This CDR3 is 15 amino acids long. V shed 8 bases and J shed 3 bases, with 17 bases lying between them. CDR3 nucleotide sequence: TGTGCCAGCCATCGGCAGGGGAATTACAATCAGCCCCAGCATTTT. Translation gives CASHRQGNYNQPQHF.

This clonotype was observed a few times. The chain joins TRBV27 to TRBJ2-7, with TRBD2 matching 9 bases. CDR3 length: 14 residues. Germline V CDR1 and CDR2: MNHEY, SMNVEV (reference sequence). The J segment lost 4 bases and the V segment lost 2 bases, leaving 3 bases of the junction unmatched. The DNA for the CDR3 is TGTGCCAGCAGTTTAACGCGGGGGGGGTACGAGCAGTACTTC. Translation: CASSLTRGGYEQYF.

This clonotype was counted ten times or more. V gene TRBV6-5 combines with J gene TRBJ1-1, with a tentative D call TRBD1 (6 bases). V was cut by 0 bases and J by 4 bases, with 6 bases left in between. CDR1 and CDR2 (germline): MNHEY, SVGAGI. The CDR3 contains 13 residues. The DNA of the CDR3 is TGTGCCAGCAGTTACTCAGGGGGCACTGAAGCTTTCTTT. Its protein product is CASSYSGGTEAFF.